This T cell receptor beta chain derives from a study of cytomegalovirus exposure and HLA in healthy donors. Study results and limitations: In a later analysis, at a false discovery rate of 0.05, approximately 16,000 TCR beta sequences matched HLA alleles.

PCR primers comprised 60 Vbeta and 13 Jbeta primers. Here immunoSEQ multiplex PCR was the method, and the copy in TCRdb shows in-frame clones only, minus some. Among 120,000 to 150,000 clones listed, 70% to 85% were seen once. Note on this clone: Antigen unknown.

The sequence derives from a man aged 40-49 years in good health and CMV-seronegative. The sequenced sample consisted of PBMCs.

The CDR3 protein is CASSAAGTGGGTIYF. The CDR3 nucleotides read TGCGCCAGCAGCGCTGCCGGGACAGGGGGGGGCACCATATATTTT. The chain links TRBV5-1 to TRBJ1-3; 11 nucleotides align to TRBD1. V lost 4 bases to trimming and J lost 9 bases; unmatched junction nucleotides: 9. The length of the CDR3 is 15 residues. Germline assignment: CDR1 SGHRS and CDR2 YFSETQ.